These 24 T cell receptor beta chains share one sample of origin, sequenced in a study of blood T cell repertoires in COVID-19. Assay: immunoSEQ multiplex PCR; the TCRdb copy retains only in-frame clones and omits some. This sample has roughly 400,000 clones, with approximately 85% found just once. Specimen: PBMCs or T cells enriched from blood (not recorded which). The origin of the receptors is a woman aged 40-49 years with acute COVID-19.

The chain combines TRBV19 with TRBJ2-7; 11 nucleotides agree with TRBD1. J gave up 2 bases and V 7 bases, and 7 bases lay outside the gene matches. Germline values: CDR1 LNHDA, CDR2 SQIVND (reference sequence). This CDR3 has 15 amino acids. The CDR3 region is CASNPRGQGAYEQYF. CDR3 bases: TGTGCCAGTAACCCCCGGGGACAGGGGGCCTACGAGCAGTACTTC.

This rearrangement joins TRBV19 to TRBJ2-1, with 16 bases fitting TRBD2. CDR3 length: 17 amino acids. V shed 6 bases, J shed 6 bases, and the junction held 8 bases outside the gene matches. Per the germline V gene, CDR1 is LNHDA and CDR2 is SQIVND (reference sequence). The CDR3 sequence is CASSLEGLAGGRNEQFF. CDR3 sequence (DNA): TGTGCCAGTAGCCTCGAGGGACTAGCGGGGGGGCGCAATGAGCAGTTCTTC.

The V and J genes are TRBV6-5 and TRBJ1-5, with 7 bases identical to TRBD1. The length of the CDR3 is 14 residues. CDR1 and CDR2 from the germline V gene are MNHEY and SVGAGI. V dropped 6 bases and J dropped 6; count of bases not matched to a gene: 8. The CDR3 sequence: CASSTGVPGQPQHF. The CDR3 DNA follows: TGTGCCAGCAGCACAGGGGTGCCAGGTCAGCCCCAGCATTTT.

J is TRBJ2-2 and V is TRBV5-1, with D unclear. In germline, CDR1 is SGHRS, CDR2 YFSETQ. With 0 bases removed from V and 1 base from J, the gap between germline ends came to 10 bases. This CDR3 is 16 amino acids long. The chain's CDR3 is CASSLESRVNTGELFF. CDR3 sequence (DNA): TGCGCCAGCAGCTTGGAGTCTCGGGTGAACACCGGGGAGCTGTTTTTT.

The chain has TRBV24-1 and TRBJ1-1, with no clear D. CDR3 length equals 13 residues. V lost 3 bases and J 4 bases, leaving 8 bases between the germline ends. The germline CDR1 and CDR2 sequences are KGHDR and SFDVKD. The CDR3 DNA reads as TGTGCCACCAGTGATAGAAGGAGCACTGAAGCTTTCTTT. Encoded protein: CATSDRRSTEAFF.

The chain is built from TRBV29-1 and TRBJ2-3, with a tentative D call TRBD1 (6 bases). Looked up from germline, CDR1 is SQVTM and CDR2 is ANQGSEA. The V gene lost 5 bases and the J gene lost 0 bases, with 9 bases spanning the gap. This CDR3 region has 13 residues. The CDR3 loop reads CSVSRGSTDTQYF. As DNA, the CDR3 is TGCAGCGTTTCCAGGGGAAGCACAGATACGCAGTATTTT.

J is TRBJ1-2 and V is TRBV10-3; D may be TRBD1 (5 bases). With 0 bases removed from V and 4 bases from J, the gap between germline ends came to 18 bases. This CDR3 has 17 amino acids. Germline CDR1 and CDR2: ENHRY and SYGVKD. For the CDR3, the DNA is TGTGCCATCAGTGAGTCGTTTTCCCGGGGGTCCGGCTATGGCTACACCTTC. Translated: CAISESFSRGSGYGYTF.

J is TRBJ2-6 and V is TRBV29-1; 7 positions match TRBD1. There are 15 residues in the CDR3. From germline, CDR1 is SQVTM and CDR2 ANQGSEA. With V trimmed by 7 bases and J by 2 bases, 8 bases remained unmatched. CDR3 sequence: CSAREGGTGANVLTF. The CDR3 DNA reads TGCAGCGCAAGAGAAGGGGGCACTGGGGCCAACGTCCTGACTTTC.

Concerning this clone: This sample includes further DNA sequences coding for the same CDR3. In DNA, the CDR3 is TGTGCCAGCAGTAGACAGGGGGGAACTGAAGCTTTCTTT. Translating it yields CASSRQGGTEAFF. This chain joins TRBV6-5 and TRBJ1-1; 9 bases match TRBD1. Germline lookup yields CDR1 MNHEY and CDR2 SVGAGI. The trim removed 5 bases at V and 5 bases at J, leaving 3 bases unmatched. The CDR3 loop spans 13 amino acids.

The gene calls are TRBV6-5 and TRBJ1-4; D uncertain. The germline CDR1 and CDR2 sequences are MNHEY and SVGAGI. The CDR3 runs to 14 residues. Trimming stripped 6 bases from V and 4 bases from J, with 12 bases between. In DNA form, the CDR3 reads TGTGCCAGCAGGCCCCACAGTCTTAATGAAAAACTGTTTTTT. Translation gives CASRPHSLNEKLFF.

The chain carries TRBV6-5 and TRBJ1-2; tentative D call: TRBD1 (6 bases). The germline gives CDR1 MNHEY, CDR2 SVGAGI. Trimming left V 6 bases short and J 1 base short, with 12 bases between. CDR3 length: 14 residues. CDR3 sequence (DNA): TGTGCCAGCAGATACCGGGACAATAACTATGGCTACACCTTC. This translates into CASRYRDNNYGYTF.

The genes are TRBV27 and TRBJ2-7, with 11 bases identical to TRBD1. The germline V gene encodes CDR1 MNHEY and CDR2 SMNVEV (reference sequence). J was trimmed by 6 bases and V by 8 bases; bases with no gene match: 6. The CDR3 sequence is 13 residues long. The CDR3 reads CASGQGAFGEQYF. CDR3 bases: TGTGCCAGCGGACAGGGGGCGTTTGGCGAGCAGTACTTC.

The CDR3 region is CASSQRGGHEQYF. In DNA, the CDR3 is TGTGCCAGCAGCCAACGCGGGGGGCACGAGCAGTACTTC. The chain is built from TRBV3-1 (or the pseudogene TRBV3-2) and TRBJ2-7; TRBD2 aligns across 8 bases. The ends lost 2 bases at V and 5 bases at J; junction bases unmatched: 2. CDR3 size: 13 residues. Germline CDR1 reads LGHDT; CDR2 reads YNNKEL (reference sequence).

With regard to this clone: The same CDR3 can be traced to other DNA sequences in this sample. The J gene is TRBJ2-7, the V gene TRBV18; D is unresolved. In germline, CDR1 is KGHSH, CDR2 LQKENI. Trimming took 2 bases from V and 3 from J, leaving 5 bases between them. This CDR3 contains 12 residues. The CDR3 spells CASSPAGYEQYF. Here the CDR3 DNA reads TGTGCCAGCTCACCAGCAGGCTACGAGCAGTACTTC.

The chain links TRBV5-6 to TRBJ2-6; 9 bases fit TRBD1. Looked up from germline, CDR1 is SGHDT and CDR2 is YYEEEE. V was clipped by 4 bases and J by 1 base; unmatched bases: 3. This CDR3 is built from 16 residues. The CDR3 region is CASSRDRVSGANVLTF. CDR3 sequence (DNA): TGTGCCAGCAGCCGGGACAGGGTATCTGGGGCCAACGTCCTGACTTTC.

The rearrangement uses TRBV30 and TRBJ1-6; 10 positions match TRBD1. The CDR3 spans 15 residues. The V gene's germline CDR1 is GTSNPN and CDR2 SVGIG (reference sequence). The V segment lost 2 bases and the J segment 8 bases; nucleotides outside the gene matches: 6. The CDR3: CAWSRFGTGDSPLHF. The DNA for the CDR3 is TGTGCCTGGAGTCGCTTTGGGACAGGGGATTCACCCCTCCACTTT.

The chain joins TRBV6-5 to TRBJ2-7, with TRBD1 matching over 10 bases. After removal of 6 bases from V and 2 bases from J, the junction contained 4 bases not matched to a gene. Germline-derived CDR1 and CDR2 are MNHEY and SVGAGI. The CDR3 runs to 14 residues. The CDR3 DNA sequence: TGTGCCAGCAGGCTCGGGACAGGGGCCTACGAGCAGTACTTC. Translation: CASRLGTGAYEQYF.

CDR3 sequence reads: CASSIAGQGQPQHF. In DNA, the CDR3 is TGTGCCAGTAGTATAGCGGGACAGGGTCAGCCCCAGCATTTT. V gene TRBV19 combines with J gene TRBJ1-5; 9 bases line up with TRBD1. The trim removed 1 base at V and 6 bases at J, leaving 1 base unmatched. There are 14 residues in the CDR3. Germline CDR1 and CDR2: LNHDA and SQIVND (reference sequence).

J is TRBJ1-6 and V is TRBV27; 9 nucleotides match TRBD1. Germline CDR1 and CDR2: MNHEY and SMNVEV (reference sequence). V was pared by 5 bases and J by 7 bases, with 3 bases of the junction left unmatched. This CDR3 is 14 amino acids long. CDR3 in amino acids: CASSRGQGNSPLHF. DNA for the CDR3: TGTGCCAGCAGTCGCGGACAGGGGAATTCACCCCTCCACTTT.

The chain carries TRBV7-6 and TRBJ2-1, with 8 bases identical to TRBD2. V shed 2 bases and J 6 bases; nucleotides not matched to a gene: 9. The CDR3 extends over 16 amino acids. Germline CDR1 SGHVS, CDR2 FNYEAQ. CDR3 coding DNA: TGTGCCAGCAGCTTAATACGGGGGGGCCTAACCAATGAGCAGTTCTTC. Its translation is CASSLIRGGLTNEQFF.

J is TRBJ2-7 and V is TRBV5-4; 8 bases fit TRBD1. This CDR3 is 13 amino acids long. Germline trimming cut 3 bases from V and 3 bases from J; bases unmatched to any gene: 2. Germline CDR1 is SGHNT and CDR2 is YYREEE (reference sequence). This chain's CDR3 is CASSWDRNYEQYF. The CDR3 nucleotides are TGTGCCAGCAGCTGGGACAGGAACTACGAGCAGTACTTC.

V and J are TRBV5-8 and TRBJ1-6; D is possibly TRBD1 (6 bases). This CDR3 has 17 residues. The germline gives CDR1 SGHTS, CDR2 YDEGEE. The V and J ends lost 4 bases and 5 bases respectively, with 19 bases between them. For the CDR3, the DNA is TGTGCCAGCAGCCGAGGAATCGGACAGATAAATAATTCACCCCTCCACTTT. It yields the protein CASSRGIGQINNSPLHF.

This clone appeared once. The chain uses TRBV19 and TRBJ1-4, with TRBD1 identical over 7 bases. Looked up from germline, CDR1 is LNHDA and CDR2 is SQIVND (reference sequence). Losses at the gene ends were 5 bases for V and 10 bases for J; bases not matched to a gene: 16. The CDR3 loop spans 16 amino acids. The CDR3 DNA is TGTGCCAGTAGTCTAGGACCCCGTACAGGGGCTGGAAAACTGTTTTTT. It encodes CASSLGPRTGAGKLFF.

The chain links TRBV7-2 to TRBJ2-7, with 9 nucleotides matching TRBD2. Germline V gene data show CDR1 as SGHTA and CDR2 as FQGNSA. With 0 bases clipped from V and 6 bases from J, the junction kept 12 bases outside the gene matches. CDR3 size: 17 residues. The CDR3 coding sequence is TGTGCCAGCAGCTTAGCTTTCGGCCGCGGGGGGGGTCTCGAGCAGTACTTC. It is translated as CASSLAFGRGGGLEQYF.